This TCR beta chain was recorded in a study of Tregs in tolerant kidney transplant recipients. General study points: Some patients' samples used different primers over time, so nucleotide sequences weren't comparable. This study did not directly address biological reproducibility.

This clone was seen just once. Antigen specificity is unknown. The table came from immunoSEQ multiplex PCR; TCRdb's copy has only in-frame clones and leaves some out. The sample has tens of thousands of clones, around 90% seen once; the top ten hold more than 0.35%. V was trimmed by 1 base and J by 10 bases, leaving 18 bases between them. Germline V CDR1 and CDR2: SGDLS, YYNGEE. The CDR3 sequence is 15 residues long. Unstimulated regulatory T cells (CD4+CD25+CD127-), CD4+CD25- non-regulatory cells, CD4 and CD8 cells were FACS-sorted from thawed PBMCs. The chain links TRBV9 to TRBJ2-1; a possible D gene is TRBD2 (6 bases). The material was CD4+ T cells from blood, obtained before the transplant. The receptor's source is a human donor who received a combined kidney and bone marrow transplant. The CDR3 protein is CASSVRPTGDSEQFF. The CDR3 DNA sequence: TGTGCCAGCAGCGTAAGACCGACCGGGGACTCAGAGCAGTTCTTC.